A selection of T cell receptor beta chains follows, all from one sample in a study of T cell responses to AZD1222 COVID-19 vaccine. Generated by immunoSEQ multiplex PCR, the TCRdb table keeps only in-frame clones and is missing some. The table has 100,000 to 150,000 clones, 88% seen once; the top ten hold around 8%. Here the sequenced sample was peripheral blood, taken on day 0 of AZD1222 vaccination. The receptors shown here come from an adult in good health. Each CDR3 is given with its conserved first and last residue. D genes are given only for firm matches. The listing skips clone size in some rows; elsewhere it reads once, few, many or a size class.

D: TRBD2; V: TRBV10-3; size: NA; J: TRBJ2-6; DNA: TGTGCCATCGGGTCCGGGACGGGAGGCTCTGGGGCCAACGTCCTGACTTTC; CDR3: CAIGSGTGGSGANVLTF
D: TRBD1; V: TRBV3-1/TRBV3-2; size: once; J: TRBJ1-1; DNA: TGTGCCAGCAGCACTAGGACAGGGATTGACACTGAAGCTTTCTTT; CDR3: CASSTRTGIDTEAFF
D: TRBD2; V: TRBV5-8; size: NA; J: TRBJ2-1; DNA: TGTGCCAGCGGAGCTACCCTAGGACTAGCAAGTTACAATGAGCAGTTCTTC; CDR3: CASGATLGLASYNEQFF
D: NA; V: TRBV28; size: NA; J: TRBJ1-1; DNA: TGTGCCAGCAGCTATCTTCAAGGGAGGAACACTGAAGCTTTCTTT; CDR3: CASSYLQGRNTEAFF
D: NA; V: TRBV27; size: NA; J: TRBJ2-3; DNA: TGTGCCAGCACCTTAGGGGGGGCCTACACAGATACGCAGTATTTT; CDR3: CASTLGGAYTDTQYF
D: NA; V: TRBV7-9; size: NA; J: TRBJ1-5; DNA: TGTGCCAGCAGCTTAATTGGCGGACAGCCCCAGCATTTT; CDR3: CASSLIGGQPQHF
D: NA; V: TRBV5-1; size: NA; J: TRBJ2-7; DNA: TGCGCCAGCAGCGCGGGCGGGGGCTCGGGCTACGAGCAGTACTTC; CDR3: CASSAGGGSGYEQYF
D: NA; V: TRBV25-1; size: NA; J: TRBJ2-7; DNA: TGTGCCAGCAGCCGGGACGGGTCCTACGAGCAGTACTTC; CDR3: CASSRDGSYEQYF
D: NA; V: TRBV23-1; size: NA; J: TRBJ2-5; DNA: TGCGCCAGCAGTCGGGGCAGGGACCAAGAGACCCAGTACTTC; CDR3: CASSRGRDQETQYF
D: TRBD1; V: TRBV5-4; size: NA; J: TRBJ1-4; DNA: TGTGCCAGCAGCAAGTATCTTACAGGACAGGGAGGTGAAAAACTGTTTTTT; CDR3: CASSKYLTGQGGEKLFF
D: NA; V: TRBV30; size: NA; J: TRBJ1-5; DNA: TGTGCCTGGAACAACGGCAATCAGCCCCAGCATTTT; CDR3: CAWNNGNQPQHF
D: NA; V: TRBV10-3; size: once; J: TRBJ2-1; DNA: TGTGCCATCAGGGACAGCAACTACAATGAGCAGTTCTTC; CDR3: CAIRDSNYNEQFF
D: NA; V: TRBV5-4; size: NA; J: TRBJ1-5; DNA: TGTGCCAGCAGCTTACAAGGGGCGGGGGATCAGCCCCAGCATTTT; CDR3: CASSLQGAGDQPQHF
D: NA; V: TRBV2; size: NA; J: TRBJ2-5; DNA: TGTGCCCTGTTCGTTCAAGAGACCCAGTACTTC; CDR3: CALFVQETQYF